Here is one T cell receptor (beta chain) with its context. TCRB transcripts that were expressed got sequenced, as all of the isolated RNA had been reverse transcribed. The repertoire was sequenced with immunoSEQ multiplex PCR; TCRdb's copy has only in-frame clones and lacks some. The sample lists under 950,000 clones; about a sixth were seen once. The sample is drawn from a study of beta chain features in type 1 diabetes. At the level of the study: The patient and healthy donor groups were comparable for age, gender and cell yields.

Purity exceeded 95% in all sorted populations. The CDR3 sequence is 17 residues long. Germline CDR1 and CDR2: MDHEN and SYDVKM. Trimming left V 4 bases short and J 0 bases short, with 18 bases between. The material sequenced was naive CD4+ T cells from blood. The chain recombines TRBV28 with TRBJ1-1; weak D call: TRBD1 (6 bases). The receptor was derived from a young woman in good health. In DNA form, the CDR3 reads TGTGCCAGCAGTTCCATATCTCAAGGGGGAATGAACACTGAAGCTTTCTTT. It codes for CASSSISQGGMNTEAFF. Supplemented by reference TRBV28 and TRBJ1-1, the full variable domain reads DVKVTQSSRYLVKRTGEKVFLECVQDMDHENMFWYRQDPGLGLRLIYFSYDVKMKEKGDIPEGYSVSREKKERFSLILESASTNQTSMYLCASSSISQGGMNTEAFFGQGTRLTVV.